The next 14 T cell receptor beta chains were all read from a single sample in a study of T cell repertoires in cytomegalovirus infection. No antigen has been assigned to these receptors. TCRdb reprocessed the reads via MiXCR and lists one record per CDR3 protein. The repertoire holds 900,000 to 950,000 distinct CDR3 sequences, with approximately 31% as singletons. The sequencing used cultured CD8+ T cells from PBMCs, collected from culture after CMV antigen stimulation. These receptors all stem from a human donor in good health (CMV status not recorded). Some clones in this sample may be carry-over from other donors' samples.

The sample holds many counts of this clonotype. This chain uses TRBV7-6 with TRBJ1-2, with TRBD1 identical over 9 bases. The CDR3 runs to 13 residues. Germline loops: CDR1 SGHVS, CDR2 FNYEAQ. V gave up 4 bases and J gave up 8 bases; unmatched junction bases: 5. Here the CDR3 reads CASSSQGADGYTF. The CDR3 DNA sequence: TGTGCCAGCAGCTCACAGGGGGCGGACGGCTACACCTTC.

V and J are TRBV7-9 and TRBJ1-2; a possible D gene is TRBD1 (5 bases). Germline CDR1 and CDR2: SEHNR and FQNEAQ (reference sequence). Trimming stripped 8 bases from V and 4 bases from J, with 17 bases between. The CDR3 consists of 14 residues. CDR3 sequence (DNA): TGTGCCAGCGGACAAGGAGGGGTGGGCTATGGCTACACCTTC. Translation: CASGQGGVGYGYTF.

A remark on this clonotype: Since a much larger clone is just one base distant, this may be a read error. V and J are TRBV27 and TRBJ2-3; no clear D gene. V was pared by 10 bases and J by 0 bases, with 5 bases between. CDR1 is MNHEY, CDR2 SMNVEV, per germline (reference sequence). The CDR3 runs to 11 residues. CDR3 nucleotide sequence: TGTGCCATCGGGAGCACAGATACGCAGTATTTT. It encodes CAIGSTDTQYF.

This rearrangement joins TRBV15 to TRBJ1-5; 8 bases are a match to TRBD1. V gave up 2 bases and J gave up 0 bases; unmatched junction bases: 6. Germline V gene sequence: CDR1 LNHNV, CDR2 YYDKDF (reference sequence). The CDR3 spans 17 residues. In DNA, the CDR3 is TGTGCCACCAGCAGAAGGACAGGGTGGGCTAGCAATCAGCCCCAGCATTTT. This codes for CATSRRTGWASNQPQHF.

This clonotype was seen only a few times. The CDR3 region has the DNA TGTGCCAGCAGTGCGCTGGGGCAACGGGGGTTCGAGCAGTTCTTC. Protein: CASSALGQRGFEQFF. The genes are TRBV27 and TRBJ2-1, with TRBD2 as a possible D gene (6 bases). V lost 5 bases and J lost 10, with 21 bases in between. The CDR3 length is 15 residues. The V gene's germline CDR1 is MNHEY and CDR2 SMNVEV (reference sequence).

A remark on this clonotype: A much larger clone differs by one base, so this may be a read error. The rearrangement joins TRBV4-3 to TRBJ1-1; tentatively, D is TRBD1 (5 bases). CDR1 and CDR2 from the germline V gene are LGHNA and YSLEER. The CDR3 spans 15 residues. The CDR3 nucleotides are TGCGCCAACAGCCACCGACAGAGAATGAACACTGAAGCTTTCTTT. The encoded protein is CANSHRQRMNTEAFF.

This clonotype was detected a few times. The chain uses TRBV4-1 and TRBJ2-1, with 10 nucleotides matching TRBD2. After removal of 3 bases from V and 9 bases from J, the junction contained 8 bases not matched to a gene. CDR1 and CDR2 from the germline V gene are MGHRA and YSYEKL. The CDR3 sequence is 15 residues long. For the CDR3, the DNA is TGCGCCAGCAGCCAGCTGCTAGCGGGGGCTGGTGAGCAGTTCTTC. As protein: CASSQLLAGAGEQFF.

This clonotype was observed at least ten times. This chain links TRBV15 with TRBJ1-1, with D uncertain. This CDR3 is built from 13 residues. V was pared by 1 base and J by 2 bases, with 5 bases between. Germline lookup yields CDR1 LNHNV and CDR2 YYDKDF (reference sequence). The DNA for the CDR3 is TGTGCCACCAGCAGAGTGGGTAACACTGAAGCTTTCTTT. Translated: CATSRVGNTEAFF.

This clonotype has a handful of counts. V usage is TRBV6-1 and J usage is TRBJ1-1, with D possibly matching TRBD1 (5 bases). Germline V gives CDR1 MNHNS, CDR2 SASEGT. The germline V and J ends were trimmed by 8 bases and 4 bases, with 23 bases remaining between them. CDR3 size: 16 residues. The CDR3 nucleotides read TGTGCCAGCTGGCTGGACATCGCTTCGGGAGGCACTGAAGCTTTCTTT. Residues: CASWLDIASGGTEAFF.

This chain's CDR3 is CASRGGSSLGNTIYF. In DNA form, the CDR3 reads TGTGCCAGCCGCGGGGGCAGCTCGCTCGGAAACACCATATATTTT. The chain carries TRBV2 and TRBJ1-3, with D possibly matching TRBD1 (6 bases). The V end lost 8 bases, the J end lost 4 bases, and 18 bases lay between the germline ends. Germline V gene lookup returns CDR1 SNHLY and CDR2 FYNNEI. This CDR3 is built from 15 residues.

The chain is built from TRBV4-1 and TRBJ2-3; D assignment may be TRBD1 or TRBD2 (6 bases each). Germline CDR1 reads MGHRA; CDR2 reads YSYEKL. The V end lost 2 bases, the J end lost 5 bases, and 14 bases lay between the germline ends. The CDR3 is 15 amino acids. The CDR3, as DNA: TGCGCCAGCAGCCAAATCTGGGGGGCTAAAGATACGCAGTATTTT. It encodes CASSQIWGAKDTQYF.

Worth noting for this clonotype: Sequence at one end of the junction differs from germline and may be a read error. The chain carries TRBV7-6 and TRBJ2-1; TRBD2 agrees at 11 bases. CDR1 SGHVS and CDR2 FNYEAQ come from the germline V gene. The CDR3 extends over 18 amino acids. CDR3 DNA sequence: TGTGCCAGCAGCTTACTAGCGGGGGGCTCCAATTCCTACAATAAGCAGTTCTTC. As protein: CASSLLAGGSNSYNKQFF.

J is TRBJ2-2 and V is TRBV2; perhaps TRBD2 as D (6 bases). V dropped 8 bases and J dropped 2 bases, with 15 bases sitting between them. Germline CDR1 is SNHLY and CDR2 is FYNNEI. CDR3 length equals 15 residues. The CDR3, as DNA: TGTGCCAGCCGGGGAGGTGAACTTAACACCGGGGAGCTGTTTTTT. Translation: CASRGGELNTGELFF.

This chain links TRBV6-1 with TRBJ2-5, with D uncertain. The ends were cut back, 6 bases at V and 5 bases at J, with 10 bases in the middle. CDR3 length equals 12 residues. Germline assignment: CDR1 MNHNS and CDR2 SASEGT. CDR3 protein: CASSISSETQYF. The CDR3 DNA reads TGTGCCAGCAGCATCTCGTCGGAGACCCAGTACTTC.